A selection of T cell receptor beta chains follows, all from one sample in a study of blood T cells in healthy people across ages. Each CDR3 protein is one row after TCRdb ran MiXCR on the 5' RACE reads. The data hold 550,000 to 800,000 distinct CDR3 sequences, with approximately 29% observed a single time. The source material was blood. Receptors were obtained from a woman aged 80 or over in good health. CDR3s include the opening cysteine and the closing phenylalanine or tryptophan. Each record gives: clone size, V gene, J gene, D gene, CDR3 protein, CDR3 DNA. The D gene is left open where the match is weak. The size entry is marked missing in some rows and otherwise reads once, few, many or a size class.

many	TRBV28	TRBJ2-4	.	CASSLSQNLAKNIQYF	TGTGCCAGCAGTTTATCCCAGAATCTAGCCAAAAACATTCAGTACTTC
.	TRBV27	TRBJ1-5	.	CASRLGGSNQPQHF	TGTGCCAGCAGGCTAGGAGGGAGCAATCAGCCCCAGCATTTT
few	TRBV3-1	TRBJ1-4	.	CASSQQTLREKLFF	TGTGCCAGCAGCCAACAAACCCTTAGGGAAAAACTGTTTTTT
many	TRBV11-2	TRBJ2-1	TRBD1	CASSLEGTGYNEQFF	TGTGCCAGCAGCTTAGAAGGGACAGGCTACAATGAGCAGTTCTTC
many	TRBV5-1	TRBJ2-5	TRBD2	CASSLRTSGGPETQYF	TGCGCCAGCAGCTTACGGACTAGCGGGGGGCCAGAGACCCAGTACTTC
.	TRBV12-3/TRBV12-4	TRBJ2-7	TRBD1	CASSCRRGPTKQYF	TGTGCCAGCAGTTGCCGCAGGGGGCCTACGAAGCAGTACTTC
once	TRBV2	TRBJ1-4	.	CASVLTGYEKLFF	TGTGCCAGCGTCTTAACAGGATATGAAAAACTGTTTTTT
.	TRBV6-4	TRBJ2-3	.	CASSDSGGSDTDTQYF	TGTGCCAGCAGTGACTCTGGCGGCAGCGACACAGATACGCAGTATTTT
many	TRBV5-4	TRBJ2-3	TRBD1	CASSPRTGTDTQYF	TGTGCCAGCAGCCCCCGGACAGGGACCGATACGCAGTATTTT
.	TRBV6-6	TRBJ2-7	TRBD2	CASGNWGGGNEQYF	TGTGCCAGCGGCAATTGGGGGGGTGGCAACGAGCAGTACTTC
.	TRBV5-1	TRBJ1-2	.	CASSPPQSGYYGYTF	TGCGCCAGCAGCCCACCACAGTCGGGATACTATGGCTACACCTTC
.	TRBV5-1	TRBJ2-3	TRBD1	CASSRRDRGQDTQYF	TGCGCCAGCAGCCGCCGGGACAGGGGGCAAGATACGCAGTATTTT
.	TRBV5-1	TRBJ2-1	TRBD2	CASSSSGGRNSAYNEQFF	TGCGCCAGCAGCTCTAGCGGGGGGCGTAATTCAGCTTACAATGAGCAGTTCTTC
.	TRBV29-1	TRBJ1-1	TRBD1	CSVSDREYTEAFF	TGCAGCGTTTCAGACAGGGAGTACACTGAAGCTTTCTTT
many	TRBV6-6	TRBJ1-5	TRBD1	CASIDRGRLGNQPQHF	TGTGCCAGCATAGACAGGGGGCGGTTAGGCAATCAGCCCCAGCATTTT
few	TRBV18	TRBJ2-3	.	CASSPYWGRDTQYF	TGTGCCAGCTCACCGTATTGGGGCCGAGATACGCAGTATTTT
many	TRBV7-9	TRBJ2-3	.	CASASKTRLGHTQYF	TGTGCCAGCGCCTCGAAGACTAGGTTGGGGCATACGCAGTATTTT
once	TRBV7-2	TRBJ2-7	TRBD1	CASSFFRTGYEQYF	TGTGCCAGCAGCTTTTTCAGGACAGGTTACGAGCAGTACTTC
.	TRBV9	TRBJ2-1	TRBD1	CASSVSGGFYNEQFF	TGTGCCAGCAGCGTATCAGGGGGCTTCTACAATGAGCAGTTCTTC
.	TRBV29-1	TRBJ2-4	TRBD1	CSAGQGLAKNIQYF	TGCAGCGCCGGACAGGGTCTCGCCAAAAACATTCAGTACTTC
once	TRBV3-1	TRBJ1-1	.	CASSPFTETGAFF	TGTGCCAGCAGCCCCTTCACGGAGACTGGAGCTTTCTTT
.	TRBV7-2	TRBJ2-1	TRBD1	CASSPGGYNNEQFF	TGTGCCAGCAGCCCAGGGGGCTATAACAATGAGCAGTTCTTC
many	TRBV5-1	TRBJ2-3	TRBD1	CASSPGQRNTDTQYF	TGCGCCAGCAGCCCGGGACAGAGGAACACAGATACGCAGTATTTT
many	TRBV4-2	TRBJ1-2	TRBD1	CASSHTGQGVDYGYTF	TGTGCCAGCAGCCATACCGGACAGGGGGTTGACTATGGCTACACCTTC